This entry describes one T cell receptor (beta chain). What this receptor recognizes is not known. The input lacks base qualities; no much larger clone sits a single base away. Relative to germline, V is missing 7 bases and J is missing 1 base, with 9 bases of the junction outside any gene match. Including the terminal cysteine and phenylalanine, the CDR3 comprises 16 residues. The DNA shown is the 48-base CDR3, in frame from base 1. Via the germline V gene, CDR1 is SNHLY and CDR2 FYNNEI. The cohort comprised 550 to 700 healthy bone marrow donors. At the time of sampling, every cohort member was nominally healthy, though immune exposures that went unrecorded were likely present. The donor was CMV seronegative and belonged to the group of 350 or so seronegative cohort members. Every donor gave a peripheral blood sample, and the peripheral blood mononuclear cells from that sample were used for TCR beta sequencing. Genomic DNA was extracted from the blood cell samples with the Qiagen DNeasy Blood Extraction Kit.

The data are from a study of cytomegalovirus exposure and HLA in healthy donors (TCRdb year 2017). With respect to the entire study: In an earlier analysis of roughly 590 of the donors, approximately 260 Gb of sequence data and 90 million to 120 million unique TCR beta sequences from about 179 million T cells were reported. Every repertoire in the discovery cohort had been generated on one and the same sequencing platform. The T cell repertoires of some 670 subjects were profiled by immunosequencing and related to cytomegalovirus serostatus. Among the roughly 400 genotyped donors, about 83% belonged to the genetic ancestry cluster associated with self-reported Caucasian donors. Class I and class II HLA loci were covered by the typing at four-digit resolution. To predict cytomegalovirus infection status, the study brought together high-throughput TCR immunosequencing, statistical association of individual TCRs with disease status, and machine learning. Because of strong linkage in the cohort, roughly 5 DR-DQ haplotypes were treated as single units for association and clustering. Across about 370 genotyped donors of the cohort, an average of approximately 240,000 unique TCR beta nucleotide sequences per donor were sequenced, and roughly 18% of those sequences were non-productive. An earlier analysis of some 500 of the donors used high-throughput TCR beta sequencing to judge whether each TCR beta V gene segment behaved as functional or pseudogenic. A separate validation cohort of 100 to 150 different subjects was used in addition to the roughly 640-subject first cohort. Roughly 300 gigabases of sequencing data and 80 million or so unique TCR sequences were included in an early release covering under 650 HLA-typed donors. The aim of the study was to test whether cataloging public T cell receptors could identify signatures of past pathogen exposure. Rather than using new phenotypic data, the later analysis identified candidate immune exposures from TCR beta sequences and from how often those sequences occurred across donors. The number of donors typed differed by locus, with about 629-630 for A, B, C, DRB1 and DQB1, around 560 for DQA1, 600 to 610 for DPA1, and 400 to 490 for DPB1. A later genetic analysis took genome-wide SNP genotypes for about 55% of the 666 donors and used that subset as a discovery cohort. In a later analysis, previously published TCR beta repertoires from about 640 donors were re-analyzed and high-resolution HLA genotyping was added so that TCR occurrence patterns could be studied. Donor age, sex, ethnicity and CMV serostatus were compiled alongside the repertoire data.

The full study reports these points: Three of the identified cytomegalovirus-associated TCR beta chains were confirmed in vitro to be specific for cytomegalovirus antigens. When HLA alleles, especially DR and DQ, strongly co-occurred, TCR associations were difficult to assign to individual alleles. In the study, about 150 TCR beta chains were listed as associated with cytomegalovirus. A group of highly shared sequence variants was considered likely to be a technical artifact of the sequencing pipeline. Most TCR sequences were seen in very few donors, while some public TCRs were found in many individuals. Only TCR beta chains were sequenced in this cohort, and the absence of alpha or paired-chain data limited detectable features. A further reported finding was that TCR beta sequences accurately predicted the HLA-A and HLA-B alleles for most subjects in the first cohort. An association between a missense DCLRE1C variant and V-gene and J-gene trimming of TCR beta chains was found in a later genetic analysis and replicated in an independent cohort. Presence/absence analyses assumed roughly uniform sequencing depth across donors, an assumption that may not hold. Correlated functional status among segregating V segments might reflect linkage disequilibrium, but an unknown experimental factor could not be ruled out. In a later genetic analysis, fewer N-insertions in productive TCRs were reported among donors in an Asian-associated ancestry cluster than the roughly 700-donor mean. A later analysis found that HLA-associated TCR beta chains were more clonally expanded and had lower generation probabilities than equally common non-associated chains. In a later analysis, TCR association rates were found to vary across HLA loci, with the most associated TCRs seen for DRB1 alleles and the fewest for HLA-C alleles. For the cohort, immune exposure information was limited to CMV serostatus. A later analysis found that most CMV-associated TCR beta chains appeared HLA-restricted, with HLA associations seemingly driven largely by CMV exposure. The earlier analysis of some 560 of the donors excluded approximately 17 rarely observed V segments, including chromosome 9 orphons, because counts were too low. The 87-base-pair reads could not distinguish some IMGT-functional V segments, including TRBV6-2 and TRBV6-3, so those segments were excluded. An earlier analysis of around 540 of the donors showed that most TCR beta V segments appeared in productive rearrangements either about 87% or about 30% of the time, which broadly matched IMGT annotations. The authors suggested that the approach could potentially be extended to other disease states and immunological phenotypes. A later analysis reported that several top co-occurrence clusters appeared linked to parvovirus B19, influenza, CMV and Epstein-Barr virus. Because HLA typing was unavailable for some donors at each locus, only the typed subset was used in association tests. Cytomegalovirus status was reported to be diagnosed by the classifier with high specificity and sensitivity in both the original and validation cohorts. At a false discovery rate of 0.05, a later analysis linked roughly 17,000 TCR beta sequences to specific HLA alleles.

The library was produced with the immunoSEQ multiplex PCR assay. For the multiplex PCR, a mixture combining 60 forward primers for TCR Vbeta segments and 13 reverse primers for TCR Jbeta segments was used. The CDR3 region of rearranged TCR beta genes was amplified from genomic DNA by a multiplex PCR assay. Amplified TCR beta libraries were sequenced as 87-base-pair reads on the Illumina HiSeq System. Per the authors' processing: In a later analysis, roughly 80 million unique TCR beta chains were counted across the roughly 700 repertoires, and about 9.9 million of these chains were shared by at least two donors. Raw reads were error-corrected and collapsed into unique sequences by a nearest-neighbor algorithm in which closely related sequences were merged to remove PCR and sequencing errors. To assign V, D and J gene segments, CDR3 sequences were aligned to IMGT reference sequences. Each retained sequence needed at least a six-nucleotide match to both a V gene segment and a J gene segment. A rearrangement counted as productive if the CDR3 had no stop codons and remained in frame with V and J, and every other rearrangement counted as non-productive. CDR3 was defined according to IMGT convention as the region running from the second conserved V-encoded cysteine to the conserved J-encoded phenylalanine. The earlier analysis of about 590 of the donors excluded sequences that lacked an unambiguous match to a single V gene segment. In an earlier analysis of 500 to 750 of the donors, V segments were called functional above 56.7% productive rearrangements and were called segregating when the between-donor standard deviation exceeded 5%. A statistical classification framework was developed to diagnose cytomegalovirus status using the catalog of TCR beta chain sequences. V and J gene assignment, in a later analysis, came from comparing TCR nucleotide sequences with IMGT/GENE-DB human TR gene sequences. The TCRdist pipeline was used in a later analysis to assign CDR3 sequences and most-parsimonious VDJ recombination scenarios. A later analysis defined each TCR beta chain by its CDR3 amino acid sequence plus V-gene family, and excluded reads lacking a unique V-gene family. In a later analysis, 450 to 600 highly shared, low-generation-probability nucleotide sequences were removed to address suspected cross-contamination and a sequencing artifact. In a later analysis, a clonal expansion index for each public chain was calculated from normalized within-repertoire ranks of inferred template counts. In a later analysis, generation probabilities were computed using a VDJ recombination model fitted to out-of-frame rearrangements, and the results were checked against IGoR. Hypergeometric tests were used in a later analysis to score TCR-TCR, TCR-HLA and TCR-CMV co-occurrence, with a repertoire-size bias correction applied to the TCR pairs. To estimate false discovery rates, a later analysis permuted the HLA or CMV assignments 20 times. A later analysis grouped co-occurring TCRs with DBSCAN, adding TCRdist sequence similarity when clustering within HLA-allele-positive subsets. Repertoires with fewer than 30,000 or more than 120,000 public chains, plus five repertoires with anomalous nucleotide sharing, were excluded from co-occurrence clustering. This is the immuneACCESS table as TCRdb keeps it, with only in-frame sequences that have V and J called. A part of the clones is gone; compared with another copy, unresolved V genes explain less than half, and the rest is unexplained. The V and J calls and clone size were taken over from that table, and D and trimming were inferred from the DNA. Across this sample there are about 240,000 clones, with around 80% seen only once. The ten largest clones represent 0.47% of the sample.

The V and J genes are TRBV2 and TRBJ1-5, and 8 bases in between align with TRBD1. Sequences were obtained from PBMCs. The TCR comes from a boy aged 5-17 years in good health and CMV-seronegative. The nucleotide sequence is TGTGCCAGCAAAGAGACAGGGGTGGTCAGCAATCAGCCCCAGCATTTT. Translation gives CASKETGVVSNQPQHF.